The 23 T cell receptor beta chains below all came from one sample that was sequenced in a study of blood T cell repertoires in COVID-19. The repertoire was sequenced with immunoSEQ multiplex PCR; TCRdb's copy has only in-frame clones and lacks some. The data contain roughly 240,000 clones, approximately 87% of them seen just once; the ten biggest clones take up roughly 4.6%. Sequencing was done on a sample of peripheral blood. These receptors all come from a man in his sixties who had recovered from COVID-19.

This clone has just a few counts. The J gene is TRBJ2-3, the V gene TRBV18; D is ambiguous. This CDR3 comprises 14 residues. Between the trimmed V and J ends, which lost 5 bases and 4 bases, there was a span of 13 bases. Germline loops: CDR1 KGHSH, CDR2 LQKENI. The CDR3 reads CASSVGYEPDTQYF. The CDR3 nucleotides are TGTGCCAGCTCAGTCGGTTACGAGCCAGATACGCAGTATTTT.

The rearrangement uses TRBV6-5 and TRBJ1-1; 7 bases map to TRBD1. The ends lost 7 bases at V and 1 base at J; junction bases unmatched: 6. This CDR3 is built from 14 residues. Germline V gene sequence: CDR1 MNHEY, CDR2 SVGAGI. Here the CDR3 reads CASKGGFKNTEAFF. The DNA for the CDR3 is TGTGCCAGCAAAGGGGGCTTTAAGAACACTGAAGCTTTCTTT.

The chain combines TRBV18 with TRBJ2-5; TRBD1 matches at 11 bases. CDR1 KGHSH and CDR2 LQKENI come from the germline V gene. The CDR3 is 16 residues long. The junction had 8 bases not matched to a gene; V was cut back by 2 bases and J by 6 bases. The CDR3 is CASSPAGQGAQKTQYF. CDR3 in DNA: TGTGCCAGCTCACCAGCAGGACAGGGGGCGCAAAAGACCCAGTACTTC.

The chain has TRBV28 and TRBJ1-2; no firm D call. Deletions cut 0 bases from V and 0 bases from J, with 8 bases between. The germline gives CDR1 MDHEN, CDR2 SYDVKM. The CDR3 has 15 residues. The DNA of the CDR3 is TGTGCCAGCAGTTTATGGGGCAGTTCTAACTATGGCTACACCTTC. Translating gives CASSLWGSSNYGYTF.

In DNA form, the CDR3 reads TGTGCCAGCAGTTACTGGGACAGGGGTATCGTTACTAATGAAAAACTGTTTTTT. Translating gives CASSYWDRGIVTNEKLFF. This chain joins TRBV6-2 or TRBV6-3 and TRBJ1-4; 10 bases map to TRBD1. Germline V gene sequence: CDR1 MNHEY, CDR2 SVGEGT. Trimming at V came to 1 base and at J to 2 bases, leaving 7 bases not matched to a gene. The CDR3 sequence is 18 residues long.

The CDR3 DNA sequence: TGTGCCAGCAGACAAGGGGGGGCAGAGACCCAGTACTTC. Protein product: CASRQGGAETQYF. The V and J genes are TRBV12-3 or TRBV12-4 and TRBJ2-5; D perhaps matches TRBD2 (7 bases). The V end was cut by 6 bases, the J end by 4 bases, with 12 bases between. CDR3 length: 13 residues.

Comments on this clone: An end of the junction differs from the germline gene, which may be a read error. The chain is built from TRBV6-5 and TRBJ1-2; weak D call: TRBD1 (5 bases). This CDR3 contains 12 residues. Germline CDR1 MNHEY, CDR2 SVGAGI. Here the CDR3 DNA reads TGTGCCAGCAAGCAGGGTCAGGCGGGGTACTTCTTC. Translation gives CASKQGQAGYFF.

This chain's CDR3 is CASSLGGVPAGNTIYF. For the CDR3, the DNA is TGTGCCAGCAGCTTGGGGGGGGTCCCAGCCGGAAACACCATATATTTT. The rearrangement uses TRBV5-4 and TRBJ1-3; tentatively, D is TRBD1 (5 bases). Trimming stripped 0 bases from V and 4 bases from J, with 14 bases between. Germline V gene lookup returns CDR1 SGHNT and CDR2 YYREEE (reference sequence). The CDR3 has 16 residues.

The chain is built from TRBV24-1 and TRBJ2-7; 7 bases fit TRBD2. V dropped 3 bases and J dropped 3; count of bases not matched to a gene: 13. The CDR3 totals 17 residues. Germline lookup yields CDR1 KGHDR and CDR2 SFDVKD. The CDR3 DNA reads TGTGCCACCAGTGATGCCAGACTAGCCAAGATGCGCTACGAGCAGTACTTC. Translation gives CATSDARLAKMRYEQYF.

This clone appeared a few times. This sequence joins TRBV6-5 and TRBJ2-7; the match to TRBD2 covers 8 bases. V was clipped by 8 bases and J by 2 bases; unmatched bases: 5. The CDR3 consists of 13 residues. Germline V gene data show CDR1 as MNHEY and CDR2 as SVGAGI. The CDR3 coding sequence is TGTGCCAGCCGAAGCGGGGGCACCTACGAGCAGTACTTC. The encoded protein is CASRSGGTYEQYF.

The V gene is TRBV6-2 or TRBV6-3, the J gene TRBJ1-6; 8 bases line up with TRBD1. Germline CDR1 is MNHEY and CDR2 is SVGEGT. V was clipped by 5 bases and J by 6 bases; unmatched bases: 9. The length of the CDR3 is 16 residues. CDR3 residues: CASSQRETGVNSPLHF. The CDR3 region has the DNA TGTGCCAGCAGTCAAAGGGAGACAGGGGTTAATTCACCCCTCCACTTT.

The V gene is TRBV19, the J gene TRBJ2-7, with a weak D call TRBD1 (6 bases). The V gene lost 5 bases and the J gene lost 3 bases, with 14 bases spanning the gap. The CDR3 runs 14 residues. In germline, CDR1 is LNHDA, CDR2 SQIVND (reference sequence). In DNA, the CDR3 is TGTGCCAGTAGTCCAGGGATGACAGGCTACGAGCAGTACTTC. This translates into CASSPGMTGYEQYF.

The chain has TRBV5-6 and TRBJ2-1, with D possibly being TRBD1 (6 bases). V lost 7 bases to trimming and J lost 2 bases, with 16 bases between them. Per germline, CDR1 SGHDT and CDR2 YYEEEE. The CDR3 loop spans 15 amino acids. The CDR3 bases are TGTGCCAGCGACCGGACAGCGTCGACCTACAATGAGCAGTTCTTC. It specifies CASDRTASTYNEQFF.

The chain recombines TRBV5-1 with TRBJ2-7, with TRBD2 identical over 7 bases. The CDR3 sequence is 14 residues long. Germline V CDR1 and CDR2: SGHRS, YFSETQ. The ends lost 4 bases at V and 6 bases at J; junction bases unmatched: 10. The CDR3 region has the DNA TGCGCCAGCAGCGCGCCTAGCGGTACTCGCGAGCAGTACTTC. Protein: CASSAPSGTREQYF.

V gene TRBV19 combines with J gene TRBJ2-7, with D possibly TRBD1 on 6 matching bases. CDR1 is LNHDA and CDR2 is SQIVND in the germline V gene (reference sequence). The CDR3 totals 17 residues. Deletions cut 5 bases from V and 2 bases from J, with 22 bases between. Here the CDR3 DNA reads TGTGCCAGTAGTCCCGGCGGTCCCGGGACATACCCCTACGAGCAGTACTTC. It is translated as CASSPGGPGTYPYEQYF.

This chain joins TRBV18 and TRBJ2-1; 9 bases agree with TRBD2. This CDR3 is built from 16 residues. Germline values: CDR1 KGHSH, CDR2 LQKENI. Losses at the gene ends were 3 bases for V and 0 bases for J; bases not matched to a gene: 3. CDR3 sequence reads: CASSPREGSSYNEQFF. The DNA for the CDR3 is TGTGCCAGCTCACCGCGGGAGGGTTCCTCCTACAATGAGCAGTTCTTC.

The chain carries TRBV6-6 and TRBJ1-5, with 7 bases matching TRBD1. The V and J ends lost 7 bases and 5 bases, in that order; junction bases with no gene match: 2. Germline V CDR1 and CDR2: MNHNY, SVGAGI (reference sequence). This CDR3 spans 12 amino acids. CDR3 coding DNA: TGTGCCAGCACAACAGGGGATCAGCCCCAGCATTTT. As protein: CASTTGDQPQHF.

V is TRBV2 and J is TRBJ2-3; 9 nucleotides line up with TRBD1. The germline CDR1 and CDR2 sequences are SNHLY and FYNNEI. The CDR3 spans 14 residues. V lost 6 bases, J lost 4 bases, and 5 bases stayed unmatched. CDR3 in DNA: TGTGCCAGCAGGGGACAGGGCGGGTCAGATACGCAGTATTTT. Protein product: CASRGQGGSDTQYF.

The chain is built from TRBV24-1 and TRBJ2-5; 9 bases fit TRBD2. Looked up from germline, CDR1 is KGHDR and CDR2 is SFDVKD. V lost 5 bases, J lost 0 bases, and 6 bases stayed unmatched. This CDR3 has 16 residues. Here the CDR3 DNA reads TGTGCCACCAGTGGGGCGCGGGGGGGACACCAAGAGACCCAGTACTTC. Protein sequence: CATSGARGGHQETQYF.

The V gene is TRBV28, the J gene TRBJ1-4, with D maybe TRBD1 (6 bases). Germline CDR1 and CDR2: MDHEN and SYDVKM. This CDR3 spans 16 amino acids. Trimming pared 4 bases from V and 6 bases from J, leaving 18 bases between. The CDR3 DNA is TGTGCCAGCAGTTCCCCCGCCACAGGGACCCATGAAAAACTGTTTTTT. It translates to CASSSPATGTHEKLFF.

V is TRBV3-1 (or the pseudogene TRBV3-2) and J is TRBJ2-7; TRBD2 aligns across 10 bases. Germline trimming cut 3 bases from V and 7 bases from J; bases unmatched to any gene: 9. Germline V gene sequence: CDR1 LGHDT, CDR2 YNNKEL (reference sequence). The CDR3 runs to 15 residues. CDR3 amino acids: CASSQASGSHREQYF. In DNA, the CDR3 is TGTGCCAGCAGCCAGGCTAGCGGGAGTCATCGGGAGCAGTACTTC.

This clone is a singleton in its sample. This chain links TRBV5-1 with TRBJ1-4; tentatively, D is TRBD1 (5 bases). The CDR3 sequence is 15 residues long. V gave up 6 bases and J gave up 7 bases, with 19 bases separating them. The germline V gene encodes CDR1 SGHRS and CDR2 YFSETQ. The CDR3 region has the DNA TGCGCCAGCAACTCTGGATCAGGGTTGAGTGAAAAACTGTTTTTT. Its translation is CASNSGSGLSEKLFF.

The gene calls are TRBV6-6 and TRBJ2-2, with D perhaps matching TRBD2 (5 bases). V was shortened by 2 bases and J by 4 bases, with 11 bases between the two germline ends. Germline assignment: CDR1 MNHNY and CDR2 SVGAGI (reference sequence). The CDR3 spans 15 residues. CDR3 sequence (DNA): TGTGCCAGCAGTTACGAGGGTTTGGTCACCGGGGAGCTGTTTTTT. This translates into CASSYEGLVTGELFF.